This T cell receptor beta chain was observed in a study of preoperative IRX-2 immunotherapy in early breast cancer. The table came from immunoSEQ multiplex PCR; TCRdb's copy has only in-frame clones and leaves some out. The sample has roughly 27,000 clones; 70% to 85% are singletons. Stated treatment: preoperative locoregional IRX-2 cytokine immunotherapy. Patients received preoperative, locoregional IRX-2 cytokine immunotherapy in a phase Ib study. The sequence came from a human donor with breast cancer. Collection of the sample occurred from a patient treated with IRX-2 immunotherapy.

This chain's CDR3 is CASSLVGGATEAFF. CDR3 DNA: TGTGCCAGCAGCTTGGTGGGGGGGGCCACTGAAGCTTTCTTT. The J gene is TRBJ1-1, the V gene TRBV11-3; TRBD1 is a possible D gene (6 bases). V was shortened by 3 bases and J by 4 bases, with 12 bases between the two germline ends. Per germline, CDR1 SGHNT and CDR2 YENEEA. The CDR3 spans 14 residues. Full variable domain (outside the CDR3, taken from reference TRBV11-3 and TRBJ1-1): EAGVVQSPRYKIIEKKQPVAFWCNPISGHNTLYWYLQNLGQGPELLIRYENEEAVDDSQLPKDRFSAERLKGVDSTLKIQPAELGDSAVYLCASSLVGGATEAFFGQGTRLTVV.